This TCR beta chain came from a study of T cell responses to AZD1222 COVID-19 vaccine. Study as a whole: Second-dose intervals of approximately 4 or approximately 12 weeks were pooled.

Sequencing was performed with immunoSEQ multiplex PCR; in TCRdb, only in-frame clones are kept and a portion is missing. The top ten hold around 0.96% of the sample, which has under 150,000 clones, over 80% seen once. The material sequenced was peripheral blood, taken on day 0 of AZD1222 vaccination. The clonotype was recovered from an adult in good health.

The CDR3 is CASQGGPLYGYTF. CDR3 DNA: TGTGCCAGTCAGGGGGGACCCTTGTATGGCTACACCTTC. The chain joins TRBV19 to TRBJ1-2, with TRBD1 matching over 7 bases. V lost 8 bases, J lost 5 bases, and 8 bases stayed unmatched. This CDR3 region has 13 residues. Germline lookup yields CDR1 LNHDA and CDR2 SQIVND (reference sequence).